The 2 T cell receptor beta chains below come from one sample, sequenced in a study of control samples from healthy donors and cancer patients. Generated by immunoSEQ multiplex PCR, the TCRdb table keeps only in-frame clones and is missing some. The sample holds roughly 76,000 clones, less than 95% seen once. The source material was blood. The receptor source for this set is a woman aged 40 to 50 in good health.

This chain links TRBV5-1 with TRBJ2-2, with D unresolved. V shed 4 bases and J shed 4 bases, with 8 bases lying between them. The CDR3 contains 13 residues. The germline gives CDR1 SGHRS, CDR2 YFSETQ. Here the CDR3 reads CASSTASTGELFF. The CDR3 DNA reads TGCGCCAGCAGCACAGCCAGCACCGGGGAGCTGTTTTTT.

This clone appeared once. V gene TRBV29-1 combines with J gene TRBJ2-7, with D perhaps TRBD2 (5 bases). Germline CDR1 is SQVTM and CDR2 is ANQGSEA. The CDR3 is 15 amino acids. With 2 bases removed from V and 3 bases from J, the gap between germline ends came to 17 bases. The CDR3 loop reads CSVEIPSSPIYEQYF. Written as DNA, the CDR3 is TGCAGCGTTGAAATCCCATCTAGCCCAATCTACGAGCAGTACTTC.